These 24 T cell receptor beta chains came from one sample sequenced in a study of shared clonotypes between healthy human individuals. The protocol was immunoSEQ multiplex PCR, while the TCRdb copy is restricted to in-frame clones and leaves out a portion. The profile shows some 2 million clones, about 95% of them singletons. Naive CD8 cells lacked CD45RO and underwent positive selection for CCR7, leaving out terminally differentiated effector memory CD45RA+ cells. The sample consisted of naive CD8+ T cells sorted from blood. The receptors come from a man aged 18 to 30 in good health.

The rearrangement joins TRBV5-6 to TRBJ2-1; D perhaps matches TRBD2 (6 bases). Germline assignment: CDR1 SGHDT and CDR2 YYEEEE. The ends were cut back, 4 bases at V and 7 bases at J, with 21 bases in the middle. The CDR3 is 16 amino acids. In nucleotides, the CDR3 is TGTGCCAGCAGCCTTCATGCCGGGACTCCTCGGAATGAGCAGTTCTTC. Its protein product is CASSLHAGTPRNEQFF.

The chain carries TRBV28 and TRBJ1-1; D is unclear. With 4 bases removed from V and 0 bases from J, the gap between germline ends came to 15 bases. The length of the CDR3 is 16 residues. In germline, CDR1 is MDHEN, CDR2 SYDVKM. For the CDR3, the DNA is TGTGCCAGCAGTTCAATTCCTATGGGGTTGAACACTGAAGCTTTCTTT. This gives the protein CASSSIPMGLNTEAFF.

The chain's CDR3 is CASSPFGGPRKNTEAFF. The CDR3 DNA reads TGTGCCAGCAGCCCCTTTGGGGGACCCCGTAAAAACACTGAAGCTTTCTTT. V is TRBV27 and J is TRBJ1-1; tentative D call: TRBD1 (5 bases). The CDR3 length is 17 residues. The V gene lost 6 bases and the J gene lost 2 bases, with 22 bases spanning the gap. Looked up from germline, CDR1 is MNHEY and CDR2 is SMNVEV (reference sequence).

The V call is TRBV27, the J call TRBJ1-1, with a tentative D call TRBD1 (5 bases). The germline V gene has CDR1 MNHEY and CDR2 SMNVEV (reference sequence). V lost 3 bases to trimming and J lost 2 bases, with 13 bases between them. The CDR3 loop spans 15 amino acids. The CDR3, as DNA: TGTGCCAGCAGTTTTGCCGGGGGTGGTAACACTGAAGCTTTCTTT. Translating gives CASSFAGGGNTEAFF.

The chain joins TRBV25-1 to TRBJ2-1, with no clear D. Trimming removed 4 bases at V and 3 bases at J, with 7 bases between. The CDR3 has 13 residues. Germline loops: CDR1 MGHDK, CDR2 SYGVNS. The CDR3 DNA follows: TGTGCCAGCAGTGTGGAAGGCTACAATGAGCAGTTCTTC. The encoded protein is CASSVEGYNEQFF.

This clone was seen once. The genes are TRBV6-1 and TRBJ1-2, with TRBD1 as a possible D gene (5 bases). This CDR3 spans 12 amino acids. V gave up 5 bases and J gave up 10 bases, with 14 bases separating them. Germline V CDR1 and CDR2: MNHNS, SASEGT. CDR3 residues: CASSHRDSYYTF. The CDR3 DNA sequence: TGTGCCAGCAGTCACCGGGACTCCTACTACACCTTC.

The rearrangement links TRBV29-1 to TRBJ1-2, with TRBD1 identical over 9 bases. The CDR3 runs 15 residues. From germline, CDR1 is SQVTM and CDR2 ANQGSEA. V was pared by 6 bases and J by 3 bases, with 11 bases of the junction left unmatched. The DNA of the CDR3 is TGCAGCGTGGCCGGACAGGGGAAGTATGACTATGGCTACACCTTC. Protein: CSVAGQGKYDYGYTF.

This clone was seen a handful of times. The rearrangement joins TRBV5-6 to TRBJ1-5; tentative D call: TRBD1 (6 bases). Germline CDR1 and CDR2: SGHDT and YYEEEE. Trimming cost V 0 bases and J 5 bases, with 9 bases left between them. The CDR3 contains 14 residues. The CDR3 sequence: CASSLASGDQPQHF. The CDR3 coding sequence is TGTGCCAGCAGCTTGGCGTCAGGGGATCAGCCCCAGCATTTT.

The chain combines TRBV4-1 with TRBJ2-7; 8 bases align to TRBD1. J was trimmed by 3 bases and V by 2 bases; bases with no gene match: 12. CDR1 and CDR2 (germline): MGHRA, YSYEKL. The CDR3 length is 17 residues. The CDR3 nucleotides read TGCGCCAGCAGCCAAAAGACCGGGACAGGAGCCTACTACGAGCAGTACTTC. It specifies CASSQKTGTGAYYEQYF.

The rearrangement uses TRBV28 and TRBJ1-5, with D hard to call. The germline V and J ends were trimmed by 1 base and 3 bases, with 10 bases remaining between them. CDR1 and CDR2 from the germline V gene are MDHEN and SYDVKM. This CDR3 contains 15 residues. The CDR3 loop reads CASSLSGNLNQPQHF. CDR3 in DNA: TGTGCCAGCAGTTTATCCGGGAACCTCAATCAGCCCCAGCATTTT.

The gene calls are TRBV6-5 and TRBJ2-2; TRBD2 matches 8 bases. The germline V gene has CDR1 MNHEY and CDR2 SVGAGI. The CDR3 length is 16 residues. With 2 bases clipped from V and 4 bases from J, the junction kept 6 bases outside the gene matches. The CDR3 spells CASSYLPSGRTGELFF. The CDR3 nucleotides read TGTGCCAGCAGTTACCTACCTAGCGGGCGCACCGGGGAGCTGTTTTTT.

V usage is TRBV19 and J usage is TRBJ2-7; 9 bases are shared with TRBD2. Looked up from germline, CDR1 is LNHDA and CDR2 is SQIVND (reference sequence). The CDR3 loop spans 15 amino acids. The junction had 5 bases not matched to a gene; V was cut back by 5 bases and J by 0 bases. CDR3 protein: CASSPTSGPSYEQYF. DNA of the CDR3: TGTGCCAGTAGTCCTACTAGCGGGCCCTCCTACGAGCAGTACTTC.

Comment on this clone: Different DNA sequences within this sample yield the same CDR3. The chain has TRBV7-9 and TRBJ1-4; the D is unclear. Germline lookup yields CDR1 SEHNR and CDR2 FQNEAQ (reference sequence). This CDR3 has 15 residues. V was shortened by 0 bases and J by 7 bases, with 12 bases between the two germline ends. The CDR3 nucleotides are TGTGCCAGCAGCTTAGCGTGGGGTGCGGGTGAAAAACTGTTTTTT. Its protein product is CASSLAWGAGEKLFF.

The genes are TRBV4-1 and TRBJ2-7; 9 positions agree with TRBD2. CDR1 and CDR2 from the germline V gene are MGHRA and YSYEKL. There are 15 residues in the CDR3. V lost 3 bases, J lost 2 bases, and 5 bases stayed unmatched. The CDR3, as DNA: TGCGCCAGCAGCCAGGAGCGGGGGGAGGCCTACGAGCAGTACTTC. It yields the protein CASSQERGEAYEQYF.

The chain employs TRBV28 and TRBJ2-1; D is unresolved. The CDR3 consists of 14 residues. The germline CDR1 and CDR2 sequences are MDHEN and SYDVKM. Trimming pared 2 bases from V and 4 bases from J, leaving 9 bases between. As DNA, the CDR3 is TGTGCCAGCAGTTTAGAGACGGAATACAATGAGCAGTTCTTC. Protein sequence: CASSLETEYNEQFF.

This clone was detected only once. The rearrangement links TRBV27 to TRBJ1-5, with D possibly being TRBD1 (6 bases). There are 15 residues in the CDR3. V was clipped by 7 bases and J by 0 bases, with 13 bases between them. In germline, CDR1 is MNHEY, CDR2 SMNVEV (reference sequence). The CDR3 sequence: CASNPTGYSNQPQHF. In DNA form, the CDR3 reads TGTGCCAGCAACCCGACAGGTTATAGCAATCAGCCCCAGCATTTT.

This clone was seen a few times. Other DNA sequences in this specimen translate into the identical CDR3. The chain joins TRBV11-2 to TRBJ2-1, with D hard to call. Germline V gene sequence: CDR1 SGHAT, CDR2 FQNNGV. The CDR3 is made up of 12 amino acids. Trimming pared 0 bases from V and 6 bases from J, leaving 3 bases between. In nucleotides, the CDR3 is TGTGCCAGCAGCTTAGATCCCAATGAGCAGTTCTTC. This translates into CASSLDPNEQFF.

The rearrangement joins TRBV6-5 to TRBJ2-2, with TRBD1 matching 7 bases. This CDR3 region has 16 residues. With V trimmed by 4 bases and J by 4 bases, 9 bases remained unmatched. In germline, CDR1 is MNHEY, CDR2 SVGAGI. The DNA for the CDR3 is TGTGCCAGCAGTTCCGACCAAGGACAGGCCACCGGGGAGCTGTTTTTT. Translation: CASSSDQGQATGELFF.

The rearrangement links TRBV4-1 to TRBJ2-5; maybe TRBD1 (6 bases). The CDR3 runs 14 residues. Germline assignment: CDR1 MGHRA and CDR2 YSYEKL. Between the trimmed V and J ends, which lost 3 bases and 5 bases, there was a span of 13 bases. The CDR3 DNA reads as TGCGCCAGCAGCCACACAGGGCTGGGGGAGACCCAGTACTTC. This gives the protein CASSHTGLGETQYF.

CDR3 region: CASSLGQGVIYEQYF. For the CDR3, the DNA is TGCGCCAGCAGCTTGGGTCAGGGGGTCATCTACGAGCAGTACTTC. This chain links TRBV5-1 with TRBJ2-7; the match to TRBD1 covers 7 bases. V was clipped by 0 bases and J by 3 bases; unmatched bases: 6. Germline assignment: CDR1 SGHRS and CDR2 YFSETQ. The CDR3 extends over 15 amino acids.

The chain links TRBV28 to TRBJ2-7, with 7 nucleotides matching TRBD1. Losses at the gene ends were 1 base for V and 1 base for J; bases not matched to a gene: 7. The germline CDR1 and CDR2 sequences are MDHEN and SYDVKM. CDR3 length: 16 residues. CDR3 DNA: TGTGCCAGCAGTTTATACCCGGGACAGCTGTCCTACGAGCAGTACTTC. It codes for CASSLYPGQLSYEQYF. Together with reference TRBV28 and TRBJ2-7, the CDR3 gives the full variable domain: DVKVTQSSRYLVKRTGEKVFLECVQDMDHENMFWYRQDPGLGLRLIYFSYDVKMKEKGDIPEGYSVSREKKERFSLILESASTNQTSMYLCASSLYPGQLSYEQYFGPGTRLTVT.

The V and J genes are TRBV5-1 and TRBJ2-1; 7 nucleotides align to TRBD2. Per germline, CDR1 SGHRS and CDR2 YFSETQ. Unmatched junction bases numbered 9, after V lost 3 bases and J lost 6 bases. This CDR3 is 15 amino acids long. In nucleotides, the CDR3 is TGCGCCAGCAGCTCCTCGGCGCGGGAGAGCAATGAGCAGTTCTTC. Translated, it gives CASSSSARESNEQFF.

The CDR3: CASSQSTNYGYTF. The CDR3, as DNA: TGTGCCAGCAGCCAATCCACTAACTATGGCTACACCTTC. The gene calls are TRBV14 and TRBJ1-2, with D unresolved. The CDR3 runs to 13 residues. The germline V gene has CDR1 SGHDN and CDR2 FVKESK. Trimming removed 2 bases from V and 0 bases from J, with 4 bases in between. The full variable domain, its missing parts supplied by reference TRBV14 and TRBJ1-2, is EAGVTQFPSHSVIEKGQTVTLRCDPISGHDNLYWYRRVMGKEIKFLLHFVKESKQDESGMPNNRFLAERTGGTYSTLKVQPAELEDSGVYFCASSQSTNYGYTFGSGTRLTVV.

The J gene is TRBJ2-1, the V gene TRBV5-4; D gene uncertain. Germline V gene data show CDR1 as SGHNT and CDR2 as YYREEE (reference sequence). V was trimmed by 3 bases and J by 8 bases, leaving 6 bases between them. The CDR3 is 11 amino acids. The CDR3 sequence: CASSSVDEQFF. For the CDR3, the DNA is TGTGCCAGCAGCTCCGTCGATGAGCAGTTCTTC.